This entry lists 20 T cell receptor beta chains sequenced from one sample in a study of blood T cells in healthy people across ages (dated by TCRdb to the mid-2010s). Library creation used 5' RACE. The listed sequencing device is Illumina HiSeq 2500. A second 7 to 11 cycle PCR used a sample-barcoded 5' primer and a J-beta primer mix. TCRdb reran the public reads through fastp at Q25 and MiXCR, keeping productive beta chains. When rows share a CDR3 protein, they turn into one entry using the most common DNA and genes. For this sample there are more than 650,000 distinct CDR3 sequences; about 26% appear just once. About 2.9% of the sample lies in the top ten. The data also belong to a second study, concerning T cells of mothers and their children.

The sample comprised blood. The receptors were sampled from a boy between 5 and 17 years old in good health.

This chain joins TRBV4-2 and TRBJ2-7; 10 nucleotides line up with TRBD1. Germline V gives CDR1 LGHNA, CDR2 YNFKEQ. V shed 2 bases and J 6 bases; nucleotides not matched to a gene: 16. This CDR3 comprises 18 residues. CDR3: CASSQKPGQDRGSVEQYF. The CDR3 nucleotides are TGTGCCAGCAGCCAAAAACCGGGGCAGGACAGGGGGTCGGTCGAGCAGTACTTC.

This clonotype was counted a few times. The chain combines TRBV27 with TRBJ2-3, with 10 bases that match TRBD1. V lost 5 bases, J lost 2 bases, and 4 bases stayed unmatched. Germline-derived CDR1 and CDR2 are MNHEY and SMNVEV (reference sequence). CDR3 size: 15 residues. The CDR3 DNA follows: TGTGCCAGCAGTATAGGACAGGGGGACACAGATACGCAGTATTTT. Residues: CASSIGQGDTDTQYF.

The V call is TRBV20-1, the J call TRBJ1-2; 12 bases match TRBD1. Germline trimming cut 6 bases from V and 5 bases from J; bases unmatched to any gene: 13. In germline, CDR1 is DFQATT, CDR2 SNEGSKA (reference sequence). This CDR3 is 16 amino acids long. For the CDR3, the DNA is TGCAGTGCCCGTCCCGGGACAGGGGGCAGGGGGTATGGCTACACCTTC. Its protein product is CSARPGTGGRGYGYTF.

In DNA form, the CDR3 reads TGTGCCATCAGTGATACGGGAGGAAAACTGTTTTTT. It specifies CAISDTGGKLFF. The chain couples TRBV10-3 to TRBJ1-4; no clear D gene. The V gene's germline CDR1 is ENHRY and CDR2 SYGVKD. Trimming removed 3 bases from V and 10 bases from J, with 9 bases in between. The CDR3 covers 12 residues.

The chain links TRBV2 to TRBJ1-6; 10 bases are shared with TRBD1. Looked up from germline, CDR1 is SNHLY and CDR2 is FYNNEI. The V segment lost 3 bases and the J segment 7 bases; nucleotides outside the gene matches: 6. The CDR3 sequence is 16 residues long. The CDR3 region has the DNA TGTGCCAGCAGTGAGCTGGACAGGGGGACCAATTCACCCCTCCACTTT. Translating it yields CASSELDRGTNSPLHF. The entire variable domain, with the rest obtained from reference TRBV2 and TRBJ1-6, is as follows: EPEVTQTPSHQVTQMGQEVILRCVPISNHLYFYWYRQILGQKVEFLVSFYNNEISEKSEIFDDQFSVERPDGSNFTLKIRSTKLEDSAMYFCASSELDRGTNSPLHFGNGTRLTVT.

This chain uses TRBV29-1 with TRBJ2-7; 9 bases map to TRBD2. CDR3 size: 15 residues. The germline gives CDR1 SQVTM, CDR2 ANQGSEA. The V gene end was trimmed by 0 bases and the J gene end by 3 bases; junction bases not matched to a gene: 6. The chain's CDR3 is CSVEDKGLALYEQYF. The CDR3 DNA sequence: TGCAGCGTTGAAGATAAAGGACTAGCGCTCTACGAGCAGTACTTC.

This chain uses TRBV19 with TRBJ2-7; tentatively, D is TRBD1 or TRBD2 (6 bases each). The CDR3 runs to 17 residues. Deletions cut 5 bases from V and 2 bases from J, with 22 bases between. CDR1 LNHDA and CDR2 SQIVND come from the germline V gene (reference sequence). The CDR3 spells CASSRDSRTAVPYEQYF. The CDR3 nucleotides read TGTGCCAGTAGTCGGGACTCGAGGACAGCGGTTCCCTACGAGCAGTACTTC.

In nucleotides, the CDR3 is TGTGCCATCTCAACAGCCGGTTACAGCTATGGCTACACCTTC. Translated, it gives CAISTAGYSYGYTF. The chain carries TRBV10-3 and TRBJ1-2, with unresolved D. Trimming left V 8 bases short and J 4 bases short, with 17 bases between. Germline lookup yields CDR1 ENHRY and CDR2 SYGVKD. The CDR3 consists of 14 residues.

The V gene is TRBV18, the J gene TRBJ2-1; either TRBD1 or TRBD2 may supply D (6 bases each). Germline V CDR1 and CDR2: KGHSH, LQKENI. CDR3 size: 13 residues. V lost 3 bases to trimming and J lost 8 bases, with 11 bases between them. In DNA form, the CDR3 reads TGTGCCAGCTCACCCTACAGGGACTATGAGCAGTTCTTC. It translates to CASSPYRDYEQFF. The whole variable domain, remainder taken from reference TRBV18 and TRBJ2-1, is NAGVMQNPRHLVRRRGQEARLRCSPMKGHSHVYWYRQLPEEGLKFMVYLQKENIIDESGMPKERFSAEFPKEGPSILRIQQVVRGDSAAYFCASSPYRDYEQFFGPGTRLTVL.

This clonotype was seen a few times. This CDR3 is CASSPDSAAPLAKNIQYF. As DNA, the CDR3 is TGTGCCAGCAGCCCCGACTCTGCGGCTCCTCTAGCCAAAAACATTCAGTACTTC. The chain is built from TRBV11-2 and TRBJ2-4; no firm D call. V lost 5 bases and J 0 bases, leaving 20 bases between the germline ends. Germline V CDR1 and CDR2: SGHAT, FQNNGV. This CDR3 is built from 18 residues.

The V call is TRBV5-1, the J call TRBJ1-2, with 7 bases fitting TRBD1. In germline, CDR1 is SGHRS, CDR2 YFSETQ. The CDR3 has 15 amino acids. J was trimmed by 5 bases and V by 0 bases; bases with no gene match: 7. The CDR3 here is CASSLAGDRAYGYTF. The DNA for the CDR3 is TGCGCCAGCAGCTTGGCGGGGGACAGAGCATATGGCTACACCTTC.

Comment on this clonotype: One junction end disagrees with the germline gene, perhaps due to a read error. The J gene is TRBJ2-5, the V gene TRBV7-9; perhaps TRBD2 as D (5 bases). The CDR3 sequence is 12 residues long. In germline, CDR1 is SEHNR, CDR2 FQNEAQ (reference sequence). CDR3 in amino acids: CANSGFQETQYF. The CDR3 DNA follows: TGTGCCAACAGCGGCTTCCAAGAGACCCAGTACTTC.

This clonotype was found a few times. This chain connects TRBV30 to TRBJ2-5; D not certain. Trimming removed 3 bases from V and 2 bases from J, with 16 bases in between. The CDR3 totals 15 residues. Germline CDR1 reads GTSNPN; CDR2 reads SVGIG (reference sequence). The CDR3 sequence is CAWRGITALQETQYF. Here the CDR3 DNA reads TGTGCCTGGAGGGGGATAACCGCACTTCAAGAGACCCAGTACTTC.

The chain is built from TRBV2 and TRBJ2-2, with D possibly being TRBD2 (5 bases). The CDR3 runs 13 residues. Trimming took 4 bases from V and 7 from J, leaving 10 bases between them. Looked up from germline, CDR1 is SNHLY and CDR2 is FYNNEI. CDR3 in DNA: TGTGCCAGCAGTGGAGGGCATGGCGGGGAGCTGTTTTTT. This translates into CASSGGHGGELFF.

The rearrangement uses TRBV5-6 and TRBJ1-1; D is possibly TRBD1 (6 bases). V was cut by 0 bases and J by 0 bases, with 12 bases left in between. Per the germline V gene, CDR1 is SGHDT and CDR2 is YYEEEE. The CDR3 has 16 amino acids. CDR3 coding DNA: TGTGCCAGCAGCTTGGAGGGGGTTTGGATGAACACTGAAGCTTTCTTT. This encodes CASSLEGVWMNTEAFF.

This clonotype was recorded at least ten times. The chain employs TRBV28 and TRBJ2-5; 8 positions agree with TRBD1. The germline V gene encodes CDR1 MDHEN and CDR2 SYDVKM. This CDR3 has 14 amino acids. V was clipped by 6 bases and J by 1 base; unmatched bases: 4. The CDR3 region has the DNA TGTGCCAGCAGGCCGGGGACAGGCCAAGAGACCCAGTACTTC. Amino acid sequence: CASRPGTGQETQYF.

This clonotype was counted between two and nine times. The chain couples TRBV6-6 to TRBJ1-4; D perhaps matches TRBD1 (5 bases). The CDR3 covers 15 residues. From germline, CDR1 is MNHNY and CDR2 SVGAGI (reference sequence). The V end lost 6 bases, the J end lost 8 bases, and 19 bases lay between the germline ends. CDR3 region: CASSLLRDAKEKLFF. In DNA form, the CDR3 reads TGTGCCAGCAGCCTACTCAGGGACGCGAAGGAAAAACTGTTTTTT.

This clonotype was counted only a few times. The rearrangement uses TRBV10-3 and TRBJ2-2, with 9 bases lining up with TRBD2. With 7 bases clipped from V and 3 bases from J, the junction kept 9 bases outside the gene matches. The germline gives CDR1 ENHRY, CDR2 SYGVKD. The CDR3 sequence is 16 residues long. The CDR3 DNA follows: TGTGCCATCAACGGAGCGGGGGGCACGTACACCGGGGAGCTGTTTTTT. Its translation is CAINGAGGTYTGELFF.

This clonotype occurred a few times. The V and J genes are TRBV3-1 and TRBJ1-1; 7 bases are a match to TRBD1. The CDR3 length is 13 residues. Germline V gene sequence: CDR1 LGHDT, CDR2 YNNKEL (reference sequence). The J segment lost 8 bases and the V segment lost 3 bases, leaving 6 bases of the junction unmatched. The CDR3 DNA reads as TGTGCCAGCAGCCACGTAAACAGGGGAGAAGCTTTCTTT. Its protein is CASSHVNRGEAFF.

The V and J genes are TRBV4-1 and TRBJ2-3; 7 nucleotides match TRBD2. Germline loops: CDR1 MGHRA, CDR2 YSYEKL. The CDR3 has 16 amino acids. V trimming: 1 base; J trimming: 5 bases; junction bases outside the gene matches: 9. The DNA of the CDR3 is TGCGCCAGCAGCCAAGTTTTGGCGGGAGAGGAAGATACGCAGTATTTT. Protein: CASSQVLAGEEDTQYF.